This TCR beta chain appears in the sequencing data of a study of shared clonotypes between healthy human individuals. Germline loops: CDR1 SQVTM, CDR2 ANQGSEA. V was pared by 4 bases and J by 7 bases, with 13 bases between. The CDR3 runs 12 residues. Profiling relied on immunoSEQ multiplex PCR, and the TCRdb table lists in-frame clones only, not all of them. The data hold 1.6 million or so clones, with around 98.5% observed a single time. The sequence was obtained from a man aged 25-45 years in good health. The rearrangement links TRBV29-1 to TRBJ1-2; unclear D gene. Sequencing was carried out using naive CD4+ T cells sorted from blood. The sample's subset: CD45RA+ positively selected. CDR3 residues: CSVGRSLGGYTF. DNA for the CDR3: TGCAGCGTTGGGCGGTCCCTAGGTGGCTACACCTTC. Drawing the rest from reference TRBV29-1 and TRBJ1-2, the complete variable domain is SAVISQKPSRDICQRGTSLTIQCQVDSQVTMMFWYRQQPGQSLTLIATANQGSEATYESGFVIDKFPISRPNLTFSTLTVSNMSPEDSSIYLCSVGRSLGGYTFGSGTRLTVV.